A selection of T cell receptor beta chains follows, all from one sample in a study of shared clonotypes between healthy human individuals. Profiled with immunoSEQ multiplex PCR; TCRdb holds only in-frame clones, not every one. The sample contains 950,000 to 1,100,000 clones, about 80% of which appear only once. The sample was memory CD4+ T cells from PBMCs. The receptors originated from a man younger than 35 in good health. Some clones in this sample may be carry-over from other donors' samples. Both conserved end residues are part of each CDR3. A D gene is named only where the DNA matches it firmly. The listing skips clone size in some rows; elsewhere it reads once, few, many or a size class.

d_call clone_size j_call v_call cdr3_aa cdr3_nt
TRBD2 once TRBJ2-7 TRBV18 CASSPASGREEQYF TGTGCCAGCTCACCGGCTAGCGGGAGGGAAGAGCAGTACTTC
- - TRBJ2-5 TRBV5-6 CASSLGLQETQYF TGTGCCAGCAGCTTGGGGCTGCAAGAGACCCAGTACTTC
- - TRBJ1-5 TRBV19 CASSIGGGRGQPQHF TGTGCCAGTAGTATAGGTGGCGGAAGGGGTCAGCCCCAGCATTTT
- - TRBJ2-5 TRBV29-1 CSVQGTYGGETQYF TGCAGCGTTCAGGGGACCTACGGAGGGGAGACCCAGTACTTC
- - TRBJ2-7 TRBV7-2 CASSLGGREQYF TGTGCCAGCAGCTTGGGGGGGCGAGAGCAGTACTTC
TRBD1 - TRBJ2-5 TRBV5-1 CASTIGTGGDEETQYF TGCGCCAGCACGATCGGGACAGGGGGCGACGAGGAGACCCAGTACTTC
TRBD1 - TRBJ2-7 TRBV5-4 CASSWDRGLEQYF TGTGCCAGCAGTTGGGACAGGGGGCTCGAGCAGTACTTC
- - TRBJ1-1 TRBV30 CAWSPAGAGAFF TGTGCCTGGAGCCCCGCGGGGGCTGGAGCTTTCTTT
- - TRBJ2-2 TRBV5-1 CASRIPAASNTGELFF TGCGCCAGCAGGATTCCAGCCGCCTCGAACACCGGGGAGCTGTTTTTT
TRBD2 - TRBJ2-1 TRBV28 CASSLSGTSRIRAYNEQFF TGTGCCAGCAGTTTATCCGGGACTAGCAGGATAAGGGCCTACAATGAGCAGTTCTTC
- few TRBJ2-6 TRBV28 CASRLSGANVLTF TGTGCCAGCAGGTTAAGTGGGGCCAACGTCCTGACTTTC
- - TRBJ1-5 TRBV6-5 CASRRLDGHQPQHF TGTGCCAGCCGTAGGTTGGACGGACATCAGCCCCAGCATTTT
- - TRBJ2-7 TRBV25-1 CASSLYYEQYF TGTGCCAGCAGTTTATACTACGAGCAGTACTTC
- - TRBJ2-3 TRBV13 CASSQTWDTSTDTQYF TGTGCCAGCAGCCAGACGTGGGATACTAGCACAGATACGCAGTATTTT
TRBD1 - TRBJ1-6 TRBV5-6 CASSLGQGASPLHF TGTGCCAGCAGCTTGGGCCAGGGGGCCTCACCCCTCCACTTT
- - TRBJ2-7 TRBV30 CAWEPAGTPYEQYF TGTGCCTGGGAACCCGCCGGGACCCCCTACGAGCAGTACTTC
- - TRBJ2-7 TRBV30 CAWAPGDVEYF TGTGCCTGGGCCCCAGGGGATGTGGAGTACTTC
- - TRBJ2-1 TRBV19 CASALLGTNNEQFF TGTGCCAGCGCCCTACTTGGGACGAACAATGAGCAGTTCTTC
TRBD1 - TRBJ2-7 TRBV5-1 CASSLAPGQLYEQYF TGCGCCAGCAGCTTGGCCCCGGGACAGTTATACGAGCAGTACTTC
TRBD2 - TRBJ2-1 TRBV5-1 CASSFAGGAGDNEQFF TGCGCCAGCAGCTTTGCCGGCGGAGCGGGAGACAATGAGCAGTTCTTC
- - TRBJ2-1 TRBV15 CATSRVSSHNEQFF TGTGCCACCAGCAGAGTATCTAGCCATAATGAGCAGTTCTTC
TRBD1 once TRBJ1-1 TRBV7-9 CASSFEDRGKAFF TGTGCCAGCAGCTTCGAAGACAGGGGAAAAGCTTTCTTT
- - TRBJ2-7 TRBV5-1 CASSTQGYYEQYF TGCGCCAGCAGCACACAGGGTTACTACGAGCAGTACTTC
- - TRBJ1-2 TRBV2 CASSEPRVNGYTF TGTGCCAGCAGTGAGCCCAGGGTGAATGGCTACACCTTC
- - TRBJ1-1 TRBV7-2 CASSSLGGGARTEAFF TGTGCCAGCAGCTCCTTAGGGGGAGGGGCCAGGACTGAAGCTTTCTTT
TRBD1 - TRBJ2-3 TRBV5-1 CASSLAPGQGHADTQYF TGCGCCAGCAGCTTGGCTCCGGGACAGGGGCACGCAGATACGCAGTATTTT
TRBD1 - TRBJ1-5 TRBV28 CASSPQTGPSNQPQHF TGTGCCAGCAGTCCCCAGACAGGGCCTTCCAATCAGCCCCAGCATTTT
- - TRBJ1-2 TRBV28 CASTARGESGYTF TGTGCCAGCACCGCTCGGGGAGAGAGTGGCTACACCTTC
- once TRBJ2-1 TRBV7-2 CASSLSRLNEQFF TGTGCCAGCAGCTTATCCCGGCTGAATGAGCAGTTCTTC
- many TRBJ1-5 TRBV9 CASSVGGGWQPQHF TGTGCCAGCAGCGTAGGGGGAGGCTGGCAGCCCCAGCATTTT
- - TRBJ1-2 TRBV20-1 CSEGNNYGYTF TGCAGTGAGGGTAATAACTATGGCTACACCTTC
TRBD2 - TRBJ2-1 TRBV28 CASSDPSGGSYNEQFF TGTGCCAGCAGCGACCCTAGCGGGGGCTCCTACAATGAGCAGTTCTTC
TRBD2 - TRBJ2-3 TRBV7-9 CASSQTTSGREDTQYF TGTGCCAGCAGCCAGACGACTAGCGGGAGAGAAGATACGCAGTATTTT
- - TRBJ2-7 TRBV30 CAWSARRGDEQYF TGTGCCTGGAGTGCCAGACGGGGAGACGAGCAGTACTTC
- - TRBJ2-7 TRBV30 CACGSGGEISEQYF TGTGCCTGCGGATCAGGGGGGGAAATTAGCGAGCAGTACTTC
- - TRBJ2-6 TRBV28 CASSFLPGRSGANVLTF TGTGCCAGCAGTTTTCTGCCAGGGAGGTCTGGGGCCAACGTCCTGACTTTC
- many TRBJ2-4 TRBV9 CASSVAGADILAKNIQYF TGTGCCAGCAGCGTAGCCGGAGCGGATATCCTAGCCAAAAACATTCAGTACTTC
- - TRBJ2-6 TRBV10-3 CAISAAASGANVLTF TGTGCCATCAGTGCGGCAGCCTCTGGGGCCAACGTCCTGACTTTC
- - TRBJ1-1 TRBV6-1 CASSRRGDTEAFF TGTGCCAGCAGTCGCCGGGGGGACACTGAAGCTTTCTTT
- - TRBJ1-2 TRBV6-5 CASSYGGPGGYTF TGTGCCAGCAGTTACGGGGGACCGGGGGGCTACACCTTC
- - TRBJ2-3 TRBV4-3 CASSWAGSSTDTQYF TGCGCCAGCAGCTGGGCAGGGTCCAGCACAGATACGCAGTATTTT
- - TRBJ2-1 TRBV7-2 CASSLRRDNEQFF TGTGCCAGCAGCCTTCGACGTGACAATGAGCAGTTCTTC
- - TRBJ1-4 TRBV5-6 CASSLFQGGEKLFF TGTGCCAGCAGCTTGTTTCAGGGCGGTGAAAAACTGTTTTTT
- once TRBJ2-7 TRBV20-1 CSAPGSHEQYF TGCAGTGCCCCAGGGTCCCACGAGCAGTACTTC
- - TRBJ2-2 TRBV28 CASLLDRNTGELFF TGTGCCAGCCTATTGGACAGGAACACCGGGGAGCTGTTTTTT
TRBD1 - TRBJ2-7 TRBV5-1 CASSLEGQAYEQYF TGCGCCAGCAGCTTGGAGGGACAGGCCTACGAGCAGTACTTC
- - TRBJ2-3 TRBV6-6 CASSYPQHSTDTQYF TGTGCCAGCAGTTATCCCCAGCATAGCACAGATACGCAGTATTTT
- - TRBJ2-2 TRBV6-1 CASSGVATFFTGELFF TGTGCCAGCAGTGGGGTAGCGACTTTTTTCACCGGGGAGCTGTTTTTT